This T cell receptor beta chain was retrieved from a study of CD8+CD57+ T cells in acquired aplastic anemia. Investigators profiled TCR beta VDJ and CDR3 from genomic DNA template. TCRdb redid the calling of the reads with MiXCR, one entry per CDR3 protein. The data show 300,000 or so distinct CDR3 sequences, with approximately 55% seen just once and approximately 8% held by the top ten. The CDR3 runs to 15 residues. The ends lost 0 bases at V and 8 bases at J; junction bases unmatched: 11. Germline CDR1 is SGDLS and CDR2 is YYNGEE. The table lists this clonotype with a few counts. This sequence was found in a human donor with severe aplastic anemia or a healthy control (not recorded which). V usage is TRBV9 and J usage is TRBJ2-7; 7 bases line up with TRBD1. Sequencing input: sorted CD4+, CD8+, or CD8+CD57+ T cells (not recorded which) from PBMCs. In DNA, the CDR3 is TGTGCCAGCAGCGTAGATGAGGGCAGGGGGTATCAGCAGTACTTC. Its translation: CASSVDEGRGYQQYF.